Listed here are 8 T cell receptor beta chains from one sample, sequenced in a study of beta chain features in type 1 diabetes (dated by TCRdb to 2016 to 2019). Libraries came from the immunoSEQ multiplex PCR assay. All of the isolated RNA was reverse transcribed with the High Capacity cDNA Reverse Transcription Kit, so expressed TCRB transcripts were sequenced. TCRdb stores this immuneACCESS table with in-frame sequences only. Part of the clones is absent; in the studies checked, under half of the shortfall reflects unresolved V genes, and no reason is known for the rest. This sample is represented by 400,000 to 600,000 clones; 25% to 35% of them were singletons. Jointly, the top ten make up 0.065% of the sample. Sequencing input: naive CD4+ T cells from blood. The label giving this sample's cell subset or site can be read as: true naive CD4+ T cells. Every receptor here comes from a man between 18 and 29 years old in good health.

The chain recombines TRBV30 with TRBJ2-7; D is ambiguous. This CDR3 contains 14 residues. Per the germline V gene, CDR1 is GTSNPN and CDR2 is SVGIG (reference sequence). The V end was cut by 0 bases, the J end by 5 bases, with 14 bases between. The CDR3 DNA sequence: TGTGCCTGGAGTGTCGGTCAGGCCCGAAACGAGCAGTACTTC. Its protein is CAWSVGQARNEQYF.

This clone was detected a few times. The rearrangement uses TRBV9 and TRBJ1-2; D uncertain. Germline CDR1 is SGDLS and CDR2 is YYNGEE. The CDR3 length is 16 residues. Deletions cut 3 bases from V and 0 bases from J, with 15 bases between. The CDR3 protein is CASSGVPPTANYGYTF. The CDR3 nucleotides read TGTGCCAGCAGCGGGGTGCCCCCCACGGCTAACTATGGCTACACCTTC.

V gene TRBV6-5 combines with J gene TRBJ2-7; D unclear. The CDR3 length is 15 residues. V was clipped by 0 bases and J by 1 base, with 10 bases between them. CDR1 MNHEY and CDR2 SVGAGI come from the germline V gene. The CDR3 region is CASSYSTSPSYEQYF. CDR3 nucleotide sequence: TGTGCCAGCAGTTACTCAACGAGCCCTTCCTACGAGCAGTACTTC.

V gene TRBV28 combines with J gene TRBJ2-2; TRBD2 matches 10 bases. Per germline, CDR1 MDHEN and CDR2 SYDVKM. This CDR3 spans 15 amino acids. Trimming took 2 bases from V and 4 from J; bases not matched to a gene: 1. The CDR3 is CASSLGTSATGELFF. Written as DNA, the CDR3 is TGTGCCAGCAGTTTAGGGACTAGCGCCACCGGGGAGCTGTTTTTT.

This chain links TRBV5-1 with TRBJ2-7; the D gene is possibly TRBD1 (5 bases). From germline, CDR1 is SGHRS and CDR2 YFSETQ. The germline V and J ends were trimmed by 0 bases and 4 bases, with 14 bases remaining between them. There are 15 residues in the CDR3. The CDR3 loop reads CASSLDTGNPYEQYF. As DNA, the CDR3 is TGCGCCAGCAGCTTGGATACAGGAAATCCATACGAGCAGTACTTC.

This clone was seen only a few times. The chain has TRBV30 and TRBJ2-3, with TRBD2 matching 11 bases. CDR1 and CDR2 from the germline V gene are GTSNPN and SVGIG (reference sequence). CDR3 length: 14 residues. Losses at the gene ends were 0 bases for V and 12 bases for J; bases not matched to a gene: 8. CDR3 sequence reads: CAWSVGLAGFLQYF. The CDR3 DNA reads as TGTGCCTGGAGTGTAGGACTAGCGGGCTTCCTCCAGTATTTT.

This clone was counted only a few times. The chain couples TRBV30 to TRBJ1-1; 9 nucleotides match TRBD1. The ends lost 3 bases at V and 6 bases at J; junction bases unmatched: 8. Germline loops: CDR1 GTSNPN, CDR2 SVGIG (reference sequence). The CDR3 runs 14 residues. This CDR3 reads CAWRLRDRVSEAFF. In DNA, the CDR3 is TGTGCCTGGAGACTCCGGGACAGGGTCTCTGAAGCTTTCTTT.

This chain joins TRBV29-1 and TRBJ2-3, with 10 bases identical to TRBD2. Trimming cost V 7 bases and J 1 base; bases outside gene matches: 5. Germline assignment: CDR1 SQVTM and CDR2 ANQGSEA. This CDR3 has 14 amino acids. The chain's CDR3 is CSGTSGGGTDTQYF. The CDR3 DNA is TGCAGCGGGACTAGCGGTGGTGGCACAGATACGCAGTATTTT.